The T cell receptor beta chain under discussion was sequenced for a study of shared clonotypes between healthy human individuals. Background on the study: There were three CD4 naive, three CD4 memory, two CD8 naive and one CD8 memory plates per donor. Study results and limitations: Shared across a handful of donors were 5% to 6% of the naive CD4 clonotypes.

CD8 cells classed as naive were CD45RO-negative and positively selected for CCR7, excluding terminally differentiated effector memory CD45RA+ cells. Tens of thousands of T cell genomes, or roughly 180 ng DNA, went into the sorted-subset replicate PCRs. Measured with immunoSEQ multiplex PCR; TCRdb has only the in-frame clones, and not every one. The sample has hundreds of thousands of clones; about 92% are singletons. This clone was recorded once. No antigen is known for it. This clonotype was sampled from a man in his thirties or forties in good health. The sequencing input was naive CD8+ T cells sorted from blood.

CDR3 bases: TGTGCCATCCACTCCGGGACAGGGTCACGGGAGCCCCAGCATTTT. This sequence encodes CAIHSGTGSREPQHF. J is TRBJ1-5 and V is TRBV10-3; TRBD1 matches at 9 bases. V lost 8 bases and J lost 8; bases outside the gene matches: 13. Germline CDR1 reads ENHRY; CDR2 reads SYGVKD. The CDR3 runs to 15 residues.